This T cell receptor beta chain was recorded in a study of blood T cell repertoires in COVID-19. Study context: Samples representing acute and convalescent COVID-19 were sourced from the United States, Italy and Spain. PBMCs, B-cell-depleted T cells, or T cells were the source of the cDNA or gDNA that made up the material.

Original data processing: Estimation of nucleated cell counts was performed using reference gene primer amplification. The data were produced by immunoSEQ multiplex PCR, yet TCRdb's version contains in-frame clones alone and is incomplete. That table supplies the V and J calls and clone size; D and trimming were determined from the DNA. The sample has around 150,000 clones; around 80% are singletons. Trimming left V 7 bases short and J 0 bases short, with 20 bases between. Germline CDR1 reads SGHNT; CDR2 reads YYREEE (reference sequence). This CDR3 comprises 17 residues. Material for sequencing was peripheral blood. The receptor was isolated from a woman older than 75 with acute or convalescent COVID-19. The rearrangement links TRBV5-4 to TRBJ1-3; tentatively, D is TRBD1 (5 bases). As DNA, the CDR3 is TGTGCCAGCGGATCTGAGAAAGGGGCTCTCTCTGGAAACACCATATATTTT. Translating gives CASGSEKGALSGNTIYF.